These T cell receptor beta chains were read from a single sample in a study of T cells in Graves' hyperthyroidism and ophthalmopathy. One entry per CDR3 protein, called by TCRdb with MiXCR from the multiplex PCR reads. This table holds a few hundred thousand distinct CDR3 sequences, approximately 14% found once. The sequenced material came from blood. The receptors come from a woman aged 25 to 45 with Graves' hyperthyroidism. The CDR3 runs from the conserved cysteine through the conserved F or W.

v_gene	j_gene	CDR3aa
TRBV7-8	TRBJ2-3	CASRPSGRPDTQYF
TRBV6-1	TRBJ2-1	CASSERVQGYYNEQFF
TRBV7-2	TRBJ2-7	CASNFGAAPYEQYF
TRBV5-6	TRBJ2-3	CASSFLRLGTQYF
TRBV10-3	TRBJ2-7	CASSPTTSGYEQYF
TRBV2	TRBJ1-6	CASSEIGPRSPLHF
TRBV27	TRBJ2-1	CASWGGSSYNEQFF
TRBV7-6	TRBJ2-1	CASSLKWAGTATYNEQFF
TRBV25-1	TRBJ2-3	CASSRRVGSGDTQYF
TRBV6-1	TRBJ2-1	CASSFVAGDNEQFF
TRBV7-9	TRBJ2-5	CASSFPGPPGSVTQYF
TRBV20-1	TRBJ2-5	CSAGGGRVAEETQYF
TRBV6-2/TRBV6-3	TRBJ2-1	CASSLTSGRAHEQFF
TRBV20-1	TRBJ2-2	CSARPGLADNTGELFF
TRBV6-2/TRBV6-3	TRBJ1-1	CASSYFGGEAFF
TRBV6-5	TRBJ2-2	CASSYFSGRDTGELFF
TRBV10-3	TRBJ1-1	CAIRQQGFEAFF
TRBV7-2	TRBJ1-6	CASSRTLRSSPLHF
TRBV9	TRBJ2-3	CASSAQAGGPSDTQYF
TRBV20-1	TRBJ2-7	CSARGLAEGTHYEQYF
TRBV11-2	TRBJ2-1	CASSLEAIGEQFF
TRBV5-1	TRBJ2-2	CASKRTFNTGELFF
TRBV9	TRBJ1-4	CASSVAPGLEEKLFF
TRBV7-9	TRBJ1-2	CASSHRGGQGDNYGYTF
TRBV18	TRBJ1-5	CASSDETGNQPQHF
TRBV6-1	TRBJ2-6	CASRIGQGLSGANVLTF
TRBV28	TRBJ2-3	CASSLWARGTDTQYF
TRBV11-2	TRBJ2-1	CASSPFQGVWDEQFF
TRBV5-5	TRBJ2-1	CASTPDPVYNEQFF
TRBV12-3/TRBV12-4	TRBJ2-5	CASSRGLAVQETQYF
TRBV5-8	TRBJ2-3	CASSLVGSGGRSGTDTQYF
TRBV19	TRBJ1-1	CASSSLDRGSNTEAFF
TRBV7-3	TRBJ2-2	CASSLTGGQGTVGELFF
TRBV7-9	TRBJ1-5	CASSLDGQGDQPQHF
TRBV9	TRBJ2-2	CASSVAGSGRTGELFF
TRBV7-2	TRBJ2-5	CASSLNRGVQETQYF